These 21 T cell receptor beta chains originate from one sample sequenced in a study of T cells in tuberculosis. The table came from immunoSEQ multiplex PCR; TCRdb's copy has only in-frame clones and leaves some out. The profile shows some 28,000 clones, 85% to 90% of them singletons. The sequenced sample was PBMCs. Source of these receptors: a donor between 10 and 35 years old with latent tuberculosis or without tuberculosis infection.

The V call is TRBV6-5, the J call TRBJ1-2; D not certain. V was shortened by 4 bases and J by 4 bases, with 16 bases between the two germline ends. Germline V gene sequence: CDR1 MNHEY, CDR2 SVGAGI. The CDR3 length is 15 residues. CDR3 DNA: TGTGCCAGCAGTTTAGCCCCAACCCGGAGCTATGGCTACACCTTC. Its protein product is CASSLAPTRSYGYTF.

In its sample, this clone was seen once. The rearrangement links TRBV5-1 to TRBJ2-5; 7 bases agree with TRBD2. V was pared by 1 base and J by 2 bases, with 5 bases of the junction left unmatched. This CDR3 contains 15 residues. Germline loops: CDR1 SGHRS, CDR2 YFSETQ. DNA for the CDR3: TGCGCCAGCAGCTTGACTAGCGTCTTTCAAGAGACCCAGTACTTC. Its protein product is CASSLTSVFQETQYF.

The chain joins TRBV28 to TRBJ2-1; 14 bases match TRBD2. Germline CDR1 reads MDHEN; CDR2 reads SYDVKM. The CDR3 totals 17 residues. J was trimmed by 10 bases and V by 5 bases; bases with no gene match: 13. CDR3 sequence (DNA): TGTGCCAGCAGTAGGACTAGCGGGGGGAGGATGTGGTGGGAGCAGTTCTTC. This translates into CASSRTSGGRMWWEQFF. Filled out from reference TRBV28 and TRBJ2-1, the complete variable domain reads DVKVTQSSRYLVKRTGEKVFLECVQDMDHENMFWYRQDPGLGLRLIYFSYDVKMKEKGDIPEGYSVSREKKERFSLILESASTNQTSMYLCASSRTSGGRMWWEQFFGPGTRLTVL.

V is TRBV21-1 and J is TRBJ2-3; the listed D gene, TRBD1, was not tested against the DNA. TRBV21-1 is annotated as a pseudogene. The CDR3 spans 15 residues. DNA for the CDR3: TGTGCCAGCAGCCCCCGGGACAGGGGGACAGATACGCAGTATTTT. Translation: CASSPRDRGTDTQYF.

The chain combines TRBV19 with TRBJ2-4; the D is unclear. With 1 base removed from V and 0 bases from J, the gap between germline ends came to 13 bases. Germline values: CDR1 LNHDA, CDR2 SQIVND (reference sequence). The CDR3 spans 17 residues. The CDR3 bases are TGTGCCAGTAGTATAGTCAGGTCTCTTCAAGCCAAAAACATTCAGTACTTC. Translation gives CASSIVRSLQAKNIQYF.

Notes on this clone: The sample has other DNA sequences that encode this CDR3 too. This chain joins TRBV5-4 and TRBJ2-7, with 8 bases that match TRBD1. V lost 3 bases, J lost 3 bases, and 5 bases stayed unmatched. Germline V gives CDR1 SGHNT, CDR2 YYREEE (reference sequence). The CDR3 totals 14 residues. The CDR3 bases are TGTGCCAGCAGCTCCGGACAGGGCGGCTACGAGCAGTACTTC. Amino acids: CASSSGQGGYEQYF.

This clone was seen more than once but under ten times. The chain recombines TRBV4-1 with TRBJ1-2; D remains ambiguous. The CDR3 runs 13 residues. CDR1 MGHRA and CDR2 YSYEKL come from the germline V gene. The V gene lost 1 base and the J gene lost 6 bases, with 9 bases spanning the gap. CDR3 loop: CASSQVSLDGYTF. DNA of the CDR3: TGCGCCAGCAGCCAAGTTTCACTCGATGGCTACACCTTC.

The chain has TRBV2 and TRBJ2-1, with D maybe TRBD1 (6 bases). In germline, CDR1 is SNHLY, CDR2 FYNNEI. With 11 bases removed from V and 0 bases from J, the gap between germline ends came to 14 bases. The CDR3 is 14 residues long. The DNA for the CDR3 is TGTGCCGGGGACCAGGGGAGCTCCTACAATGAGCAGTTCTTC. Translating gives CAGDQGSSYNEQFF.

The CDR3 DNA sequence: TGTGCCAGCAGTGCCCCACTTACTAGCGGGGGGCATAACTCCTACGAGCAGTACTTC. Amino acids: CASSAPLTSGGHNSYEQYF. The chain couples TRBV6-1 to TRBJ2-7; TRBD2 matches at 12 bases. Trimming cost V 4 bases and J 0 bases; bases outside gene matches: 13. Per germline, CDR1 MNHNS and CDR2 SASEGT. The CDR3 sequence is 19 residues long.

This clone was recorded once. The V call is TRBV27, the J call TRBJ1-3; D is undetermined. The V gene's germline CDR1 is MNHEY and CDR2 SMNVEV (reference sequence). The length of the CDR3 is 17 residues. V was clipped by 3 bases and J by 0 bases, with 15 bases between them. DNA for the CDR3: TGTGCCAGCAGTTTGCGGGCGAGTGGAGTCTCTGGAAACACCATATATTTT. Amino acids: CASSLRASGVSGNTIYF.

J is TRBJ1-2 and V is TRBV5-1; the D is unclear. With 4 bases removed from V and 0 bases from J, the gap between germline ends came to 13 bases. This CDR3 comprises 15 residues. The germline CDR1 and CDR2 sequences are SGHRS and YFSETQ. CDR3: CASSLRTQANYGYTF. Written as DNA, the CDR3 is TGCGCCAGCAGCCTGAGGACTCAAGCTAACTATGGCTACACCTTC.

The genes are TRBV5-1 and TRBJ2-7; weak D call: TRBD1 (5 bases). This CDR3 is built from 14 residues. With 3 bases removed from V and 4 bases from J, the gap between germline ends came to 14 bases. Germline CDR1 is SGHRS and CDR2 is YFSETQ. The CDR3 coding sequence is TGCGCCAGCAGCTCGGGCAGGGTTAAATACGAGCAGTACTTC. Encoded protein: CASSSGRVKYEQYF.

The chain links TRBV19 to TRBJ2-3; no clear D gene. V was cut by 7 bases and J by 3 bases, with 14 bases left in between. In germline, CDR1 is LNHDA, CDR2 SQIVND (reference sequence). This CDR3 contains 14 residues. The CDR3 protein is CASTAVGPTDTQYF. CDR3 coding DNA: TGTGCCAGTACCGCGGTGGGTCCTACAGATACGCAGTATTTT.

This clone was observed a single time. The CDR3 here is CASSSTGYGYTF. CDR3 coding DNA: TGTGCCAGCAGTTCTACAGGGTATGGCTACACCTTC. The gene calls are TRBV7-9 and TRBJ1-2, with D maybe TRBD1 (6 bases). The CDR3 length is 12 residues. Trimming removed 6 bases at V and 5 bases at J, with 10 bases between. CDR1 is SEHNR, CDR2 FQNEAQ, per germline (reference sequence).

The rearrangement uses TRBV29-1 and TRBJ1-2; 7 nucleotides agree with TRBD1. J gave up 6 bases and V 7 bases, and 17 bases lay outside the gene matches. The CDR3 totals 15 residues. In germline, CDR1 is SQVTM, CDR2 ANQGSEA. CDR3 nucleotides: TGCAGCGCCCAGGACAGGTCGGAGTCCATCGATGGCTACACCTTC. This gives the protein CSAQDRSESIDGYTF.

The CDR3 DNA sequence: TGTGCCAGCTCCCTTGTTGGGCTAGCGGGGGGGTGGAGACCAGATACGCAGTATTTT. It yields the protein CASSLVGLAGGWRPDTQYF. This chain joins TRBV28 and TRBJ2-3; 12 nucleotides agree with TRBD2. Looked up from germline, CDR1 is MDHEN and CDR2 is SYDVKM. CDR3 length: 19 residues. V lost 8 bases, J lost 4 bases, and 19 bases stayed unmatched.

The J gene is TRBJ1-1, the V gene TRBV6-5, with 9 bases matching TRBD1. Per the germline V gene, CDR1 is MNHEY and CDR2 is SVGAGI. V trimming: 5 bases; J trimming: 6 bases; junction bases outside the gene matches: 4. The CDR3 has 13 amino acids. The CDR3 nucleotides are TGTGCCAGCAGTCTCGACAGGGGGGCTGAAGCTTTCTTT. It is translated as CASSLDRGAEAFF.

V and J are TRBV25-1 and TRBJ1-1, with 7 bases matching TRBD1. The length of the CDR3 is 15 residues. The V gene end was trimmed by 1 base and the J gene end by 1 base; junction bases not matched to a gene: 3. Germline CDR1 is MGHDK and CDR2 is SYGVNS. CDR3 protein: CASSELWTGNTEAFF. The CDR3 DNA is TGTGCCAGCAGTGAATTGTGGACAGGGAACACTGAAGCTTTCTTT.

The rearrangement uses TRBV7-8 and TRBJ2-3; D uncertain. Germline CDR1 reads SGHVS; CDR2 reads FQNEAQ. Trimming took off 5 bases at V and 5 bases at J, with 5 bases between the two ends. CDR3 length: 11 amino acids. CDR3 sequence (DNA): TGTGCCAGCAGCAGACTAGATACGCAGTATTTT. It codes for CASSRLDTQYF.

The rearrangement uses TRBV28 and TRBJ2-1; 10 bases map to TRBD2. This CDR3 is built from 16 residues. The germline V gene has CDR1 MDHEN and CDR2 SYDVKM. Losses at the gene ends were 6 bases for V and 6 bases for J; bases not matched to a gene: 11. The CDR3: CASSAAGGPVGNEQFF. DNA of the CDR3: TGTGCCAGCAGCGCAGCGGGGGGGCCTGTCGGCAATGAGCAGTTCTTC.

The J gene is TRBJ2-2, the V gene TRBV6-5, with TRBD2 matching 11 bases. The trim removed 4 bases at V and 4 bases at J, leaving 5 bases unmatched. Germline lookup yields CDR1 MNHEY and CDR2 SVGAGI. The CDR3 is 16 amino acids. The CDR3 DNA follows: TGTGCCAGCAGTTCATTAGCGGGGGGGCGCACCGGGGAGCTGTTTTTT. Encoded protein: CASSSLAGGRTGELFF.